This T cell receptor beta chain emerged from a study of OX40 agonist ivuxolimab in advanced cancers. Study-level background: All patients had ivuxolimab intravenously every 2 weeks at 0.01 to 10 mg/kg. A mean age of around 60 years, range about 20 to 79, was recorded, and approximately 80% were male.

Autoimmune disease history or systemic immunosuppression led to patients being barred. The method was immunoSEQ multiplex PCR; TCRdb's version includes in-frame clones alone and lacks a portion of them. The sample holds 50,000 to 65,000 clones, 92% seen once. The sample here was CD4+ or CD8+ T cells sorted from blood, taken in a trial of the OX40 agonist ivuxolimab. The TCR sequence derives from an adult with an advanced solid tumor such as melanoma, head and neck, liver or kidney cancer.

CDR3 in amino acids: CASNKLGQNYGYTF. DNA for the CDR3: TGTGCCAGCAACAAGCTGGGACAGAACTATGGCTACACCTTC. This chain connects TRBV21-1 to TRBJ1-2; the D call in the table, TRBD1, was not verified against the DNA. TRBV21-1 is deemed a pseudogene. The CDR3 is 14 residues long.